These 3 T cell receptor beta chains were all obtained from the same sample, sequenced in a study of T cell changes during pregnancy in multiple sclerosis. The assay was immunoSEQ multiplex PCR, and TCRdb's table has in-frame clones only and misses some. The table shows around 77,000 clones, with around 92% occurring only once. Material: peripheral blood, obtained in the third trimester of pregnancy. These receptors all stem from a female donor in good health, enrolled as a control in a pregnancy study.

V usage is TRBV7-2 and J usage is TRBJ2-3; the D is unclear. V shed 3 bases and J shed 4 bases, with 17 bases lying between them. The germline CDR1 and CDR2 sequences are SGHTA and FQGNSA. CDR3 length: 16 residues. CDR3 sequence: CASSFRRVPRPDTQYF. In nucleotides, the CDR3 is TGTGCCAGCAGCTTCCGACGGGTGCCCCGACCAGATACGCAGTATTTT.

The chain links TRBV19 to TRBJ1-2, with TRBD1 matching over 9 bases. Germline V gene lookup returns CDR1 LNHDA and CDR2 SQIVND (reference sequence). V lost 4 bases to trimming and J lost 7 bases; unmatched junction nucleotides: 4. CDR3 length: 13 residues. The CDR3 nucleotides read TGTGCCAGTAGTACGGACAGGGGAGGTGGCTACACCTTC. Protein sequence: CASSTDRGGGYTF. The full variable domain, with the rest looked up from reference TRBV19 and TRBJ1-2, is DGGITQSPKYLFRKEGQNVTLSCEQNLNHDAMYWYRQDPGQGLRLIYYSQIVNDFQKGDIAEGYSVSREKKESFPLTVTSAQKNPTAFYLCASSTDRGGGYTFGSGTRLTVV.

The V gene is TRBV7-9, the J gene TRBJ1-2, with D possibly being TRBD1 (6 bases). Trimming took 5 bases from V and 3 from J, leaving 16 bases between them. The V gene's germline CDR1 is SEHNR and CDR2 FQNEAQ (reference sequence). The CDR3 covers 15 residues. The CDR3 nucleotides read TGTGCCAGCAGCGGACAGCTGGAATTCGACTATGGCTACACCTTC. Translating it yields CASSGQLEFDYGYTF. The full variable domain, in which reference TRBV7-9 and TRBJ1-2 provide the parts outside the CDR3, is DTGVSQNPRHKITKRGQNVTFRCDPISEHNRLYWYRQTLGQGPEFLTYFQNEAQLEKSRLLSDRFSAERPKGSFSTLEIQRTEQGDSAMYLCASSGQLEFDYGYTFGSGTRLTVV.